This T cell receptor beta chain was observed in a study of neurological immune-mediated disorders (dated 2019 in TCRdb). Turning to the overall study: Among the 35 or so multiple sclerosis patients, relapsing-remitting MS was present in some 31 and secondary progressive MS was present in 3. The cohort was made up of 65 to 75 subjects, consisting of some 15 HAM/TSP patients, about 34 multiple sclerosis patients and about 20 healthy controls. Peripheral blood TCR-beta repertoires from patients with HTLV-I-associated myelopathy (HAM/TSP), patients with multiple sclerosis, and healthy controls were compared in the study using UMI-based sequencing. Alongside PBMC samples, the set of around 99 TCR-beta libraries contained longitudinal samples, technical triplicates, and paired CD4+ and CD8+ T-cell subsets that had been sorted. The paper as a whole reports these results and caveats: No identical CDR3 amino acid sequences were found to be shared among expanded clones across subjects, suggesting that TCR-beta repertoires were private in all groups. The MS cluster was not associated with any clinical or MRI features, and the authors stated that larger cohorts are needed. The highest TCR clonal expansion was observed in HAM/TSP patients, whereas the lowest was observed in MS patients, even when compared with healthy controls. Repertoires from 18 of 34 MS patients were grouped by phylogenetic analysis into a cluster of related CDR3 sequences, suggesting a possible repertoire-level signature.

Unsorted PBMC libraries were generated from 2 million PBMCs stored in RNAlater at -80 °C until RNA extraction. The multiple sclerosis patients were enrolled in a US clinical protocol that evaluated disease progression with magnetic resonance imaging. Peripheral blood underwent Ficoll-Hypaque density gradient centrifugation to isolate PBMCs, which were then cryopreserved in liquid nitrogen. cDNA was synthesized by template-switch 5'RACE using a primer carrying a 10-nucleotide random unique molecular identifier by which each TCR transcript was tagged. Each sequencing run produced over 190 million TCR-beta sequences covering 15-18 subjects. The RNeasy kit was used to extract total RNA. Using the KAPA Real-time Library Amplification kit, TCR-beta VDJ regions were amplified with primers for the TCR constant region and the 5'RACE anchor. Sample indexes and Illumina adaptors were added in a first PCR, and a second PCR then increased library yield. After purification with Ampure beads, the TCR product of roughly 650 bp was size-selected on a 2% E-gel SizeSelection system. Library quality was checked on a Bioanalyzer, concentration was measured with Qubit, and libraries were quantified with the Kapa Library Quantification kit before pooling. Paired-end 2 x 150 bp sequencing of the libraries was performed on an Illumina HiSeq 2500. To increase sequence diversity, about 25-31% phiX was spiked into each library pool. Per the original workflow: The UMI-based MiGEC pipeline processed quality-filtered reads and removed over 80% of raw TCR sequences during error correction. IMGT germline references were used for aligning VDJ genes, and each clonotype was defined as a unique CDR3 amino acid sequence together with its V-J genes. Clonal expansion, Shannon diversity, and CDR3 relatedness (CalcPairwiseDistances, ClusterSamples) were evaluated with VDJtools, and phylogenetic trees were built with CLCbio workbench. A clone was classed as expanded if it had 8 or more unique UMIs, a cutoff based on coefficient-of-variation modelling across technical triplicates. TCRdb reworked the public reads: Q25 trimming with fastp, MiXCR clone assembly, productive beta chains retained. Duplicate CDR3 protein sequences are folded into a single record with the most common DNA and genes. The V and J calls shown here were made by TCRdb, not taken from the authors' results. This sample is represented by 35,000 to 50,000 distinct CDR3 sequences; 2.5% of them were singletons. The ten largest make up about 2.4% of the sample.

This clonotype was observed many times. There is no known antigen for this receptor. There are no base qualities to consult, and no much larger clone falls within one base. V is trimmed back by 3 bases and J by 2 bases, and the junction contains 0 bases that no gene match accounts for. The germline V gene specifies MGHDK as CDR1 and SYGVNS as CDR2. The CDR3 goes from the cysteine to the phenylalanine over 14 residues. Only the CDR3 region is kept as DNA, spanning 42 bases read in frame from base 1. The receptor was isolated from a man over 45 with multiple sclerosis. The sequencing sample was made of PBMCs. Recombination connected TRBV25-1 to TRBJ2-5; 10 bases in the junction line up with TRBD2. The CDR3 amino acid sequence is: CASSEGLAQETQYF. The bases read TGTGCCAGCAGTGAGGGACTAGCGCAAGAGACCCAGTACTTC. Supplemented by the reference TRBV25-1 and TRBJ2-5 proteins around the CDR3, the complete variable domain is EADIYQTPRYLVIGTGKKITLECSQTMGHDKMYWYQQDPGMELHLIHYSYGVNSTEKGDLSSESTVSRIRTEHFPLTLESARPSHTSQYLCASSEGLAQETQYFGPGTRLLVL.